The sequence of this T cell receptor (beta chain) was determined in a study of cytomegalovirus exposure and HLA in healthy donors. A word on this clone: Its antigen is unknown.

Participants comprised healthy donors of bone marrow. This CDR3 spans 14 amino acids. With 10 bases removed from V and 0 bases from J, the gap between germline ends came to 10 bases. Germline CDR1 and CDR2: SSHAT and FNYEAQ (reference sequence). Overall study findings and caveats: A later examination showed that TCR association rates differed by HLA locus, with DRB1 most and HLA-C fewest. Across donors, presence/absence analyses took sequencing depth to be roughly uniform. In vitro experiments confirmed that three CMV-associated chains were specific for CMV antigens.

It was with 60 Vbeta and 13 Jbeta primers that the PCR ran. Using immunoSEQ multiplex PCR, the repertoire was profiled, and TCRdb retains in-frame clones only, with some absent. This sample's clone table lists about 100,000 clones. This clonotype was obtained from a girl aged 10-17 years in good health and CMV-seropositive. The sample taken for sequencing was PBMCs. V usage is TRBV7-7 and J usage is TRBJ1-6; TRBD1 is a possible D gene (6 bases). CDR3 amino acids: CATTTGSYNSPLHF. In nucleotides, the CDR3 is TGTGCCACTACGACAGGCTCCTATAATTCACCCCTCCACTTT.